Listed below are T cell receptor beta chains from one sample, sequenced in a study of T-cell memory formation after mild COVID-19. TCRdb re-called the 5' RACE reads with MiXCR, one entry per CDR3 protein. The sample holds 300,000 or so distinct CDR3 sequences, roughly 15% seen once. Specimen: PBMCs or a T cell subset sorted from them (not recorded which). The source of these receptors is a man younger than 35 who had mild COVID-19 (a few samples of this study predate the infection). Cell type and time point are not known. Both conserved end residues are part of each CDR3. The D gene is left open where the match is weak. A clone size is listed for some rows: how often the clone was seen (once, few, many), or a class if it is expanded.

V	size	J	D	DNA	CDR3
TRBV20-1	few	TRBJ1-5	NA	TGCAGTGCTAGTCAGCCTGTGCAACGATCCCAGCATTTT	CSASQPVQRSQHF
TRBV4-1	many	TRBJ2-1	NA	TGCGCCAGCAGCCAAGAGAGGGACACCAGCTCCTACAATGAGCAGTTCTTC	CASSQERDTSSYNEQFF
TRBV6-2/TRBV6-3	few	TRBJ1-1	NA	TGTGCCAGCGGGTGGGTTACTGAAGCTTTCTTT	CASGWVTEAFF
TRBV6-1	NA	TRBJ1-1	TRBD1	TGTGCCAGCAGTTACTACCTAACAGGGGAGGAAGCTTTCTTT	CASSYYLTGEEAFF
TRBV6-4	few	TRBJ1-5	NA	TGTGCCAGCAGGGACCCCACGCCATCTAGCAATCAGCCCCAGCATTTT	CASRDPTPSSNQPQHF
TRBV29-1	few	TRBJ2-1	NA	TGCAGCGTTGATGAGATGAACAATGAGCAGTTCTTC	CSVDEMNNEQFF
TRBV7-9	NA	TRBJ1-1	NA	TGTGCCAGCAGCCTACAGCCGGGACCTCTGAACACTGAAGCTTTCTTT	CASSLQPGPLNTEAFF
TRBV4-3	few	TRBJ1-3	NA	TGCGCCAGCAGCCAAGGTACGGGGCGCCGCTCTGGAAACACCATATATTTT	CASSQGTGRRSGNTIYF
TRBV5-1	NA	TRBJ1-1	NA	TGCGCCAGCAGCTTAGGTCAGGGATCGAACACTGAAGCTTTCTTT	CASSLGQGSNTEAFF
TRBV9	many	TRBJ2-2	TRBD1	TGTGCCAGCAGCGCCTGGGGACAGGTTAACACCGGGGAGCTGTTTTTT	CASSAWGQVNTGELFF
TRBV5-5	many	TRBJ2-1	TRBD1	TGTGCCAGCAGCTTGGGGACAGGGCCCCACAATGAGCAGTTCTTC	CASSLGTGPHNEQFF
TRBV5-4	many	TRBJ1-6	TRBD1	TGTGCCAGCAGCTTGGCCCCAGGGACAGGTTCACCCCTCCACTTT	CASSLAPGTGSPLHF
TRBV4-1	NA	TRBJ2-2	NA	TGCGCCAGCAGCCAAGTCGGGGGTTTGGGCGGGGAGCTGTTTTTT	CASSQVGGLGGELFF
TRBV6-2/TRBV6-3	NA	TRBJ2-3	TRBD1	TGTGCCAGCATCCCGGACAGGGAGAGAACAGATACGCAGTATTTT	CASIPDRERTDTQYF
TRBV10-3	few	TRBJ2-7	NA	TGTGCCATCAAAGGCAGTACAAGCTACGAGCAGTACTTC	CAIKGSTSYEQYF
TRBV29-1	NA	TRBJ2-6	NA	TGCAGCGTGCTACAGGGATCTGGGGCCAACGTCCTGACTTTC	CSVLQGSGANVLTF
TRBV18	NA	TRBJ1-1	NA	TGTGCCAGCTCATCGGACCTATCCACTGAAGCTTTCTTT	CASSSDLSTEAFF
TRBV30	once	TRBJ1-1	NA	TGTGCCTGGGGCCCTGGGTTAGCAATGAACACTGAAGCTTTCTTT	CAWGPGLAMNTEAFF
TRBV11-3	NA	TRBJ1-2	NA	TGTGCCAGCAGCCGACACGTTAACTATGGCTACACCTTC	CASSRHVNYGYTF
TRBV12-3/TRBV12-4	NA	TRBJ2-3	NA	TGTGCCAGCAGTGAGAGACAGAACTTTTCTTACACAGATACGCAGTATTTT	CASSERQNFSYTDTQYF
TRBV7-9	NA	TRBJ2-7	NA	TGTGCCAGCAGCTTCGACGGGGTCTACGAGCAGTACTTC	CASSFDGVYEQYF
TRBV7-3	NA	TRBJ2-2	NA	TGTGCCAGCAGCTTATCGGCTACCACCGGGGAGCTGTTTTTT	CASSLSATTGELFF
TRBV20-1	few	TRBJ1-6	TRBD1	TGCAGTGCTGCGGGACAGGGATGGGATTCACCCCTCCACTTT	CSAAGQGWDSPLHF
TRBV11-2	NA	TRBJ2-1	TRBD2	TGTGCCAGCAGCGTCGGGACTACCTATTACAATGAGCAGTTCTTC	CASSVGTTYYNEQFF
TRBV7-2	NA	TRBJ2-3	TRBD2	TGTGCCAGCAGCAAAGTGACTAGCGGGTTCACAGATACGCAGTATTTT	CASSKVTSGFTDTQYF
TRBV7-9	NA	TRBJ1-4	NA	TGTGCCAGCAGCAAGATGAGTGAAAAACTGTTTTTT	CASSKMSEKLFF
TRBV3-1	many	TRBJ1-1	NA	TGTGCCAGCAGCCGCCTGGATGAAGCTTTCTTT	CASSRLDEAFF
TRBV18	NA	TRBJ1-6	TRBD1	TGTGCCAGCTCACCAAGTTATCAGGGACAGGGAAATTCACCCCTCCACTTT	CASSPSYQGQGNSPLHF
TRBV4-2	NA	TRBJ1-2	TRBD1	TGTGCCAGCAGCCAGGTCCCCCTGACAGGGGCCCTCTATGGCTACACCTTC	CASSQVPLTGALYGYTF
TRBV7-9	NA	TRBJ1-1	NA	TGTGCCAGCAGCACTACCACCGGGGAAGGGACTGAAGCTTTCTTT	CASSTTTGEGTEAFF
TRBV6-5	few	TRBJ2-1	NA	TGTGCCACCTCGGCCCGGGGTAGGTATGAGCAGTTCTTC	CATSARGRYEQFF
TRBV2	once	TRBJ2-7	NA	TGTGCCAGCAGTGGTATGGGGGGCTGGGAGCAGTACTTC	CASSGMGGWEQYF
TRBV6-5	few	TRBJ1-4	NA	TGTGCCAGCAGTTACAGAGGGGGGAAGGAAAAACTGTTTTTT	CASSYRGGKEKLFF
TRBV7-9	NA	TRBJ2-3	TRBD1	TGTGCCAGCAGCTTTACAGGGGAAGATACGCAGTATTTT	CASSFTGEDTQYF
TRBV6-2/TRBV6-3	few	TRBJ2-1	TRBD2	TGTGCCAGCAGTTACTACAGCGGGGGAACCTTCCATGAGCAGTTCTTC	CASSYYSGGTFHEQFF
TRBV6-6	few	TRBJ2-3	NA	TGTGCCAGCAGTCAGGATTGGGATACGCAGTATTTT	CASSQDWDTQYF
TRBV5-1	many	TRBJ2-3	TRBD1	TGCGCCAGCAGCATCCAGGGACAGGGCCCTCGGTATTTT	CASSIQGQGPRYF
TRBV18	NA	TRBJ2-5	TRBD1	TGTGCCAGCTCACCAGACAGGGTTCAAGAGACCCAGTACTTC	CASSPDRVQETQYF
TRBV5-6	many	TRBJ1-5	TRBD1	TGTGCCAGCAGCTTGTCAGGGGGCGATCAGCCCCAGCATTTT	CASSLSGGDQPQHF
TRBV5-4	few	TRBJ1-2	NA	TGTGCCAGCAGCGGGCCCCCTGCTTACTATGGCTACACCTTC	CASSGPPAYYGYTF
TRBV4-3	few	TRBJ2-2	NA	TGCGCCAGCAGCCAAACTGGCGGCCCCGGGGAGCTGTTTTTT	CASSQTGGPGELFF
TRBV12-3/TRBV12-4	NA	TRBJ2-5	NA	TGTGCCAGCAGTAAGCTACGCGAGACCCAGTACTTC	CASSKLRETQYF
TRBV27	NA	TRBJ1-1	NA	TGTGCCAGCAGTTTAGCTAGCAGGTACACTGAAGCTTTCTTT	CASSLASRYTEAFF
TRBV23-1	NA	TRBJ2-2	NA	TGCGCCAGCAGCAGGGCCCCGAACACCGGGGAGCTGTTTTTT	CASSRAPNTGELFF
TRBV5-1	NA	TRBJ2-1	NA	TGCGCCAGCAGCGAGGGCGGGCCGGAGCAGTTCTTC	CASSEGGPEQFF
TRBV7-2	NA	TRBJ2-5	TRBD1	TGTGCCAGCAGCTTAGGGGCTGACAGGGGGATAGAGACCCAGTACTTC	CASSLGADRGIETQYF